This T cell receptor beta chain was recorded in a study of response to subunit inactivated influenza vaccine. TCRdb re-derived calls from the RT-PCR reads in MiXCR, one entry per CDR3 protein. Of under 200,000 distinct CDR3 sequences detected, roughly a tenth appear once; the ten largest clones hold over 10%. Germline values: CDR1 SQVTM, CDR2 ANQGSEA. The CDR3 extends over 14 amino acids. With 6 bases clipped from V and 0 bases from J, the junction kept 7 bases outside the gene matches. The sequencing used non-naive T cells sorted from PBMCs, collected roughly 45 days after vaccination. The source is a man between 50 and 59 years old who received an inactivated influenza vaccine. This chain links TRBV29-1 with TRBJ1-1, with 7 positions matching TRBD1. The CDR3 coding sequence is TGCAGCGTCGAACCGGGACAGTTGAACACTGAAGCTTTCTTT. It encodes CSVEPGQLNTEAFF.